The sequence of this TCR beta chain was determined in a study of T cells in Graves' hyperthyroidism and ophthalmopathy. This clonotype was detected ten times or more. Trimming cost V 7 bases and J 3 bases, with 16 bases left between them. The CDR3 spans 14 residues. Germline loops: CDR1 DFQATT, CDR2 SNEGSKA (reference sequence). RNA transcripts served as the template for amplifying TCR beta CDR3 regions. TCR CDR3 underwent first-round RT-PCR with the HTBI primer set. TCRdb used MiXCR to reprocess the multiplex PCR reads, holding one entry per CDR3 protein. The sample contains 480,000 or so distinct CDR3 sequences, 46% of which appear only once. Lactation, pregnancy, other autoimmune disease or uncontrolled infection excluded patients. Diagnostic decisions used clinical symptoms, serum thyroxine and TRAb, thyroid ultrasound and orbital computed tomography.

V gene TRBV20-1 combines with J gene TRBJ1-5, with D uncertain. The receptor was isolated from an adult woman with Graves' disease, either hyperthyroidism or ophthalmopathy (not recorded which). Sequenced input: peripheral blood or thyroid tissue (not recorded which). The CDR3, as DNA: TGCAGTGTCGCTGGCAGGCACGCCAATCAGCCCCAGCATTTT. Its protein product is CSVAGRHANQPQHF.